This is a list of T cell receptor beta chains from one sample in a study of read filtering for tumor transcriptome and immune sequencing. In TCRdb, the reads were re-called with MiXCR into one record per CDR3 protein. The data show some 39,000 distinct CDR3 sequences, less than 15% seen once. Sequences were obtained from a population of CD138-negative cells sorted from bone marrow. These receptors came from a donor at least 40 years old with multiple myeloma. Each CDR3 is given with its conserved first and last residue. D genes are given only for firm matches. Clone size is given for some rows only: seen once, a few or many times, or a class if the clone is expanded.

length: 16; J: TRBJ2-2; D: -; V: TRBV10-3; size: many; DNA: TGTGCCATCAGTCAGTCGGGAGGGGGCGCATCCGGGGAGCTGTTTTTT; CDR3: CAISQSGGGASGELFF
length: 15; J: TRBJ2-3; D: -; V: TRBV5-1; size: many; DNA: TGCGCCAGCAGCTTGAACAATCCGGTCACAGATACGCAGTATTTT; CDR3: CASSLNNPVTDTQYF
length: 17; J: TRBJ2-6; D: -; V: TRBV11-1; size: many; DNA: TGTGCCAGCAGCTCGGGACTGGAGTTCTCTGGGGCCAACGTCCTGACTTTC; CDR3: CASSSGLEFSGANVLTF
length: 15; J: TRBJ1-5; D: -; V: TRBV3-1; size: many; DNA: TGTGCCAGCAGCCAAGGGATGCAGGGGCCTTGGCCCCAGCATTTT; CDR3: CASSQGMQGPWPQHF
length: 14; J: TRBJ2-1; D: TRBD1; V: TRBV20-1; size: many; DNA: TGCAGTGCTCCCGGGACAGGGGCCTACAATGAGCAGTTCTTC; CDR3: CSAPGTGAYNEQFF
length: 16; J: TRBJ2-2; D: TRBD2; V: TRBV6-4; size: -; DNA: TGTGCCAGCAGTGACTCGCAGCGGGGGTTTGGCGGGGAGCTGTTTTTT; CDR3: CASSDSQRGFGGELFF
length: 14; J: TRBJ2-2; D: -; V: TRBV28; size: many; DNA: TGTGCCAGCAGGCGCCGAAGGAACACCGGGGAGCTGTTTTTT; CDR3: CASRRRRNTGELFF
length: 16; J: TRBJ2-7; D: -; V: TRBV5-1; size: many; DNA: TGCGCCAGCAGCTTGGCGGCAGGGACCTCCCGTGGGGAGCAGTACTTC; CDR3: CASSLAAGTSRGEQYF
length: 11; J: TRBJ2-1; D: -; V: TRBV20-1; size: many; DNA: TGCAGTGCTAGCGCCCTCAATGAGCAGTTCTTC; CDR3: CSASALNEQFF
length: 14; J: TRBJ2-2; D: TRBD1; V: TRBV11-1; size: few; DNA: TGTGCCACCCGGGACAGACCAGCCACCGGGGAGCTGTTTTTT; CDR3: CATRDRPATGELFF
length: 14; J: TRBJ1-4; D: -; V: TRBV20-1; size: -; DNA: TGCAGTGCCCCTGATGAAAGAGGGGTAGGAAAACGGTTTTTT; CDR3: CSAPDERGVGKRFF
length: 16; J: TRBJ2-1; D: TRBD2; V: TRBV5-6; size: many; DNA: TGTGCCAGCAGCTTATTTAACCGGGGGGACTACAATGAGCAGTTCTTC; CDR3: CASSLFNRGDYNEQFF
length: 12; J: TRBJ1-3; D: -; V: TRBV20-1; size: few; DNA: TGCAGTGCCCCGACAACTGGAAACACCATATATTTT; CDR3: CSAPTTGNTIYF
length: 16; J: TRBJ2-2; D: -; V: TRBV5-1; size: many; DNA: TGCGCCAGCAGCTTGGTTGACAGTTTAAGGACCGGGGAGCTGTTTTTT; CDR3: CASSLVDSLRTGELFF
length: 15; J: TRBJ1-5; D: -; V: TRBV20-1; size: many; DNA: TGCAGTGCCGGAAGGGACATAGTAGACAATCAGCCCCAGCATTTT; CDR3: CSAGRDIVDNQPQHF
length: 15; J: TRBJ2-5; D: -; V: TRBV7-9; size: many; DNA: TGTGCCAGCAGCTTAGCGTTATCCACCCAAGAGACCCAGTACTTC; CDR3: CASSLALSTQETQYF
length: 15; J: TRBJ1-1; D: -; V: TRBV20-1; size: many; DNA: TGCAGTGCTAGAGACCGGAGATGGGGGGGAACTGAAGCTTTCTTT; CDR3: CSARDRRWGGTEAFF
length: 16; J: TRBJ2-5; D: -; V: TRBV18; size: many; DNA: TGTGCCAGCTCACCTAGGATCCAGACACAGCAAGAGACCCAGTACTTC; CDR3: CASSPRIQTQQETQYF
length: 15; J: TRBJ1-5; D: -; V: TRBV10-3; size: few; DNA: TGTGCCATCAGTGAGGTGGCGGGGACCAATCAGCCCCAGCATTTT; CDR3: CAISEVAGTNQPQHF
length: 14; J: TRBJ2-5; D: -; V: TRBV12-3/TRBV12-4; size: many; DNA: TGTGCCAGCAGTTTAGCCCCAGTGTCAGGGACCCAGTACTTC; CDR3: CASSLAPVSGTQYF
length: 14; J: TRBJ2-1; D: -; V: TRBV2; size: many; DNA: TGTGCCAGCAGTGAAGCTCGGCAGGGCAATGAGCAGTTCTTC; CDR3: CASSEARQGNEQFF
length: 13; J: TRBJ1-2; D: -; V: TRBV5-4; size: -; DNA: TGTGCCAGCAGCTGGAACAGGATTCAGGGCTACACCTTC; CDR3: CASSWNRIQGYTF
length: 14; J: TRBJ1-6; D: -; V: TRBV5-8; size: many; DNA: TGTGCCAGCACCCGGCCGACCTATAATTCACCCCTCCACTTT; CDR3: CASTRPTYNSPLHF
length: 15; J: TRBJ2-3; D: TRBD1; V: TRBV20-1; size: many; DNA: TGCAGTGCTGAACCCGGACAGGGCAAAGCAGATACGCAGTATTTT; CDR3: CSAEPGQGKADTQYF
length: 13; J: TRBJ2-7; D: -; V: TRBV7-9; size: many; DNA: TGTGCCAGCAGCGCACGGGAATCCTACGAGCAGTACTTC; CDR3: CASSARESYEQYF
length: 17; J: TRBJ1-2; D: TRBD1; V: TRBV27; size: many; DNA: TGTGCCAGCAGTTTACAGGGACAGGGAGGAAACTCGAGGGGCTACACCTTC; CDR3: CASSLQGQGGNSRGYTF
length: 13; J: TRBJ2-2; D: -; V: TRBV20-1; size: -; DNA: TGCAGTGCTAATTGGGGGCCCACCGGGGAGCTGTTTTTT; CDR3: CSANWGPTGELFF
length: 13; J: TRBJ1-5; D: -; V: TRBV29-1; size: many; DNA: TGCAGCGTTGTCCCACAGCCGGATCAGCCCCAGCATTTT; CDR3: CSVVPQPDQPQHF
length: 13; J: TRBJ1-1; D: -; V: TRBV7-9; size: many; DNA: TGTGCCAGCAGCCCCGGGGTGGGCACTGAAGCTTTCTTT; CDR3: CASSPGVGTEAFF
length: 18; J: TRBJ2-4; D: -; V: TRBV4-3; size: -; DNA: TGCGCCAGCAGCCAAGAGTTTGGGGAGGGGGGGTCCAAAAACATTCAGTACTTC; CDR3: CASSQEFGEGGSKNIQYF
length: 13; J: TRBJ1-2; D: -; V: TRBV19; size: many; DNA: TGTGCCAGTACGCAACCGGGACGAAGGGGCTACACCTTC; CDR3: CASTQPGRRGYTF
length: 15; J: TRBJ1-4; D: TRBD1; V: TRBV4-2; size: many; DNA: TGTGCCAGCAGCCAAGATGTCCAGGGGGATGAAAAACTGTTTTTT; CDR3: CASSQDVQGDEKLFF
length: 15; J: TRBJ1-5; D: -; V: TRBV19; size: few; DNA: TGTGCCAGTAGTGAACAGAGTCTTTTCAATCGGCCCCAGCATTTT; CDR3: CASSEQSLFNRPQHF
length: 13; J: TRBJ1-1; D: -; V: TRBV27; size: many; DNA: TGTGCCAGCAGTCCCAATATCCGACGGGAAGCTTTCTTT; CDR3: CASSPNIRREAFF
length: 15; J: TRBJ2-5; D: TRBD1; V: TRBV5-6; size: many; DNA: TGTGCCAGCAGGTTTACTACAGGGGGCGCGGTGACCCAGTACTTC; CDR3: CASRFTTGGAVTQYF
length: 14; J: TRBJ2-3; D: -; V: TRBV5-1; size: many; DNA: TGCGCCAGCAGCTTGGGAGGCGACACAGATACGCAGTATTTT; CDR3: CASSLGGDTDTQYF
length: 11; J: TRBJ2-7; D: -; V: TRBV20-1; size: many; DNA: TGCAGTGCCCCCCGGACTGGCGAGCAGTACTTC; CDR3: CSAPRTGEQYF
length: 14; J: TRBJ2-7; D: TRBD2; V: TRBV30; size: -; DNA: TGTGCCTGGAGTCTCCTAGCGGGGGGAGATGAGCAGTACTTC; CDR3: CAWSLLAGGDEQYF
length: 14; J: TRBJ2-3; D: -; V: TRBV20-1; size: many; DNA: TGCAGTGCTAGAGATCCCGGGGGCGCAGATACGCAGTATTTT; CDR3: CSARDPGGADTQYF
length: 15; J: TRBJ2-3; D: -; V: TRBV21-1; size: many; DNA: TGTGCCAGCAGCAAAGCTGGGCCCCGCACAGATACGCAGTATTTT; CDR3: CASSKAGPRTDTQYF
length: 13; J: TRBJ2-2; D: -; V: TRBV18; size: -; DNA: TGTGCCAGCTCACCATGGAGCACCGGGGAGCTGTTTTTT; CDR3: CASSPWSTGELFF
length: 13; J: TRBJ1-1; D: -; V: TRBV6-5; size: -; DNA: TGTGCCAGCAGTCACGGGGGGTTAACTGAAGCTTTCTTT; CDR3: CASSHGGLTEAFF
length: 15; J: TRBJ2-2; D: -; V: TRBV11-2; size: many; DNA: TGTGCCAGCAGCACCTGGGGGGGCACCACCGGGGAGCTGTTTTTT; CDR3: CASSTWGGTTGELFF
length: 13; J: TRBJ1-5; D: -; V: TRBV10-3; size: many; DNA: TGTGCCATCAGTGGGGGGGTAGGTCAGCCCCAGCATTTT; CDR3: CAISGGVGQPQHF
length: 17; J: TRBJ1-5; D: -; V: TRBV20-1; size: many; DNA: TGCAGTGCTATTCTGGACAGCAGTTTAAGGAGCAATCAGCCCCAGCATTTT; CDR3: CSAILDSSLRSNQPQHF
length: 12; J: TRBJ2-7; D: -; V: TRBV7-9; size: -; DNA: TGTGCCAGCAGCACGTCGAGCTACGAGCAGTACTTC; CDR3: CASSTSSYEQYF
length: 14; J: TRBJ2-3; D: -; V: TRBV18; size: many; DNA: TGTGCCACCACAGTGACAGCTAGCACAGATACGCAGTATTTT; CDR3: CATTVTASTDTQYF